This is a list of T cell receptor beta chains from one sample in a study of blood T cells in healthy people across ages. In TCRdb, the 5' RACE reads were re-called with MiXCR into one record per CDR3 protein. The sample carries 710,000 or so distinct CDR3 sequences, roughly 20% recorded once. The sequencing sample was made of blood. The receptors shown here come from a man between 65 and 85 years old in good health. Each CDR3 is given with its conserved first and last residue. Each record gives: V gene, D gene, clone size, J gene, CDR3 DNA, CDR3 protein. D genes are given only for firm matches. Only part of the rows carry a size: once, few, many, or a class if the clone is expanded.

>TRBV24-1|TRBD1|NA|TRBJ2-1
TGTGCCACCAGTGATTGGGACAGGGGGGCCTACAATGAGCAGTTCTTC
CATSDWDRGAYNEQFF
>TRBV9|TRBD2|few|TRBJ2-4
TGTGCCAGCAGCGTGGAGCGGGGGGGTGTAAACATTCAGTACTTC
CASSVERGGVNIQYF
>TRBV12-3/TRBV12-4|TRBD1|NA|TRBJ1-2
TGTGCCAGCAGGCATACAGGGGGCCCAATAGGCTATGGCTACACCTTC
CASRHTGGPIGYGYTF
>TRBV6-1|NA|few|TRBJ2-4
TGTGCCAGCAGTGAAGCGCTTCGGGGTACAAGGAATGTGCTAGCCAAAAACATTCAGTACTTC
CASSEALRGTRNVLAKNIQYF
>TRBV20-1|TRBD1|NA|TRBJ2-7
TGCAGTGCCCAGCCCGGGACAGGGGGATTCTACGAGCGGTACTTC
CSAQPGTGGFYERYF
>TRBV27|NA|NA|TRBJ2-4
TGTGCCAGCAGTTCTTCTACGGTTGGATTCAAAAACATTCAGTACTTC
CASSSSTVGFKNIQYF
>TRBV27|NA|few|TRBJ1-1
TGTGCTAGCAGTTTATTTTATATGGCGCCCCCGCGGGAGAACACTGAAGCTTTCTTT
CASSLFYMAPPRENTEAFF
>TRBV6-5|NA|NA|TRBJ2-1
TGTGCCAGCAGTTACTATGCCGCCGGCTACAATGAGCAGTTCTTC
CASSYYAAGYNEQFF
>TRBV5-6|NA|NA|TRBJ1-2
TGTGCCAGCAGCTTGCCCCCTATGGTCTATGGCTACACCTTC
CASSLPPMVYGYTF
>TRBV12-3/TRBV12-4|NA|few|TRBJ1-1
TGTGCCAGCAGTTTTGGGGGGCGCAGGACTGAAGCTTTCTTT
CASSFGGRRTEAFF
>TRBV5-5|NA|few|TRBJ2-2
TGTGCCAGCAGCTCACGGGTAGCGGAAAACACCGGGGAGCTGTTTTTT
CASSSRVAENTGELFF
>TRBV29-1|NA|many|TRBJ1-4
TGCAGCTACCAACAGGTCGAGAGGGAAAAACTGTTTTTT
CSYQQVEREKLFF
>TRBV12-3/TRBV12-4|NA|NA|TRBJ1-6
TGTGCCAGCAGCCGCCGGACAGCCGATCATTCACCCCTCCACTTT
CASSRRTADHSPLHF
>TRBV21-1|NA|few|TRBJ2-5
TGTGCCAGCAGCAAAGCGGCAGGGTTTGGTCTAAAGAAAGAGACCCAGTACTTC
CASSKAAGFGLKKETQYF
>TRBV19|TRBD2|NA|TRBJ2-1
TGTGCCAGTAGTATCCTAACTAGCGACAATGAGCAGTTCTTC
CASSILTSDNEQFF
>TRBV7-9|NA|NA|TRBJ1-4
TGTGCCAGCAGCTTAGACGTGGACTTTGCAACTAATGAAAAACTGTTTTTT
CASSLDVDFATNEKLFF
>TRBV19|TRBD2|many|TRBJ2-3
TGTGCCAGTAGTAGAGGACTAGCGGACACAGATACGCAGTATTTT
CASSRGLADTDTQYF
>TRBV20-1|NA|few|TRBJ1-2
TGCAGTGCTACCAAAAATACAGGGATGGGCGGCTACACCTTC
CSATKNTGMGGYTF
>TRBV20-1|NA|NA|TRBJ2-3
TGCAGTGCGTTCATGCCCGGAGGGAACACAGATACGCAGTATTTT
CSAFMPGGNTDTQYF
>TRBV5-1|NA|few|TRBJ2-3
TGCGCCAGCAGCTTGGAGGGCAGTTCTGGCACAGATACGCAGTATTTT
CASSLEGSSGTDTQYF
>TRBV20-1|NA|NA|TRBJ1-2
TGCAGTGCTAGAGACGGGACCCCGCAGACCTATGGCTACACCTTC
CSARDGTPQTYGYTF
>TRBV6-5|TRBD2|NA|TRBJ2-3
TGTGCCGGCACCCAACGGGGGGGCACAGATACGCAGTATTTT
CAGTQRGGTDTQYF
>TRBV4-2|TRBD1|NA|TRBJ1-1
TGTGCCAGCAGCCAAATTCAGGACAGGGGGCGGAGGAAAACTGAAGCTTTCTTT
CASSQIQDRGRRKTEAFF
>TRBV3-1|NA|few|TRBJ2-1
TGTGCCAGCAGCCTTACACCCCCTTTGGGCAATGAGCAGTTCTTC
CASSLTPPLGNEQFF
>TRBV27|TRBD1|NA|TRBJ1-2
TGTGCCAGCAGTCATGGGCCGACAGGGGCCCACTATGGCTACACCTTC
CASSHGPTGAHYGYTF
>TRBV6-2/TRBV6-3|NA|NA|TRBJ1-2
TGTGCCAGCAGTGAGACATACTATGGCTACACCTTC
CASSETYYGYTF
>TRBV12-3/TRBV12-4|NA|few|TRBJ1-2
TGTGCCAGCAGCCCCCGGGGCTTATCGGGCTACACCTTC
CASSPRGLSGYTF
>TRBV6-2/TRBV6-3|NA|NA|TRBJ2-4
TGTGCCAGCAGTTACTCTGACGGTAAAAACATTCAGTACTTC
CASSYSDGKNIQYF
>TRBV12-3/TRBV12-4|NA|NA|TRBJ2-1
TGTGCCAGCAGTTTTAACCCCCTTCGGGGGAATGAGCAGTTCTTC
CASSFNPLRGNEQFF
>TRBV12-3/TRBV12-4|TRBD1|many|TRBJ1-1
TGTGCCAGCCGCGAGGGACAGATATTTGCGGGAGCTTTCTTT
CASREGQIFAGAFF
>TRBV20-1|NA|NA|TRBJ2-3
TGCAGTGCTAGATCGGGAAAGGGGGCAGATACGCAGTATTTT
CSARSGKGADTQYF
>TRBV12-3/TRBV12-4|NA|NA|TRBJ2-1
TGTGCCAGCAGTTCAAAAGGACATCCTAGCCCGGCATTC
CASSSKGHPSPAF
>TRBV7-8|NA|many|TRBJ2-3
TGTGCCAGCAGCCCCCGTAGCCTCGGAGATACGCAGTATTTT
CASSPRSLGDTQYF
>TRBV5-1|NA|few|TRBJ1-2
TGCGCCAGCAGCTTGTCGTCAATCTATGGCTACACCTTC
CASSLSSIYGYTF
>TRBV20-1|TRBD1|NA|TRBJ2-5
TGCAGTGCCCGACAGGGAAATCAAGAGACCCAGTACTTC
CSARQGNQETQYF
>TRBV9|TRBD2|NA|TRBJ2-3
TGTGCCAGCAGCCCCCTAACTAGCGGGATAACAGATACGCAGTATTTT
CASSPLTSGITDTQYF
>TRBV12-3/TRBV12-4|NA|NA|TRBJ2-1
TGTGCCAGCAGTTTAAGGGGGGAGAATGAGCAGTTCTTC
CASSLRGENEQFF
>TRBV20-1|NA|few|TRBJ2-4
TGCAGTGCTCCTGGGGAGGGGGTTTTTAACATTCAGCACTTC
CSAPGEGVFNIQHF
>TRBV29-1|TRBD1|NA|TRBJ2-5
TGCAGCGCAAAAACAGGGGAAGAGACCCAGTACTTC
CSAKTGEETQYF
>TRBV3-1|NA|NA|TRBJ2-1
TGTGCCAGCACCCACCTGGGTACTGAGCAGTTCTTC
CASTHLGTEQFF
>TRBV7-7|NA|few|TRBJ2-5
TGTGCCAGCAGCTTTCGCCCGGACGGGGAGACCCAGTACTTC
CASSFRPDGETQYF
>TRBV25-1|TRBD2|NA|TRBJ2-3
TGTGCCAGCAGTGTCCATGGACTAGCGGGAGGCCACACAGATACGCAGTATTTT
CASSVHGLAGGHTDTQYF
>TRBV28|TRBD1|NA|TRBJ1-1
TGTGCCAGCAGTTTACAGACAGGGTCGGCAGCTTTCTTT
CASSLQTGSAAFF
>TRBV29-1|NA|NA|TRBJ2-7
TGCAGCGTTGGCCGTCCAGGGGCGGGCTACGAGCAGTACTTC
CSVGRPGAGYEQYF
>TRBV7-8|NA|many|TRBJ2-7
TGTGCCAGCAGCTTTGGGGGCCTCAAATACTTC
CASSFGGLKYF
>TRBV13|NA|many|TRBJ2-5
TGTGCCAGCAGCTTAAAGGGGGGGGCTTCCGAGACCCAGTACTTC
CASSLKGGASETQYF
>TRBV7-2|NA|few|TRBJ1-5
TGTGCCAGCAGCCCCGCGACTAGCAATCAGCCCCAGCATTTT
CASSPATSNQPQHF
>TRBV20-1|NA|NA|TRBJ2-7
TGCAGTGCTCCTGGGAGGAGGTTCAACGAGCAGTACTTC
CSAPGRRFNEQYF
>TRBV19|TRBD1|NA|TRBJ1-2
TGTGCCAGTAGTATAATACGGACAGGGGGGGATGGCTACACCTTC
CASSIIRTGGDGYTF
>TRBV15|NA|NA|TRBJ2-7
TGTGCCACCAGCCATAGCCTAGCGTTCGCCTACGAGCAGTACTTC
CATSHSLAFAYEQYF
>TRBV28|TRBD1|NA|TRBJ1-2
TGTGCCAGCAGTGAGACAGGGGGCCTTCACTATGGCTACACCTTC
CASSETGGLHYGYTF
>TRBV3-1|TRBD1|NA|TRBJ1-2
TGTGCCAGCAGCCAAGATTCGGGGACAGGGAATGGCTACACCTTC
CASSQDSGTGNGYTF
>TRBV12-3/TRBV12-4|NA|few|TRBJ1-1
TGTGCCAGCACCATAAACCGGCGGACTGAAGCTTTCTTT
CASTINRRTEAFF
>TRBV12-3/TRBV12-4|TRBD2|NA|TRBJ2-5
TGTGCCAGCAGTTTTGGGACTAGCGGAGAGACCCAGTACTTC
CASSFGTSGETQYF
>TRBV7-9|NA|few|TRBJ1-1
TGTGCCAGCAGCTTAGCGAGGGAGAGCACTGAAGCTTTCTTT
CASSLARESTEAFF
>TRBV6-5|NA|many|TRBJ2-1
TGTGCCAGCAGCCGCACAGGCTCTGAGCAGTTCTTC
CASSRTGSEQFF
>TRBV4-1|NA|NA|TRBJ2-1
TGCGCCAGCAGCCAAGGGGAGGCTAACTCCTACAATGAGCAGTTCTTC
CASSQGEANSYNEQFF
>TRBV7-6|NA|few|TRBJ2-2
TGTGCCAGCAGCTTACAACTAGCTACCGGGGAGCTGTTTTTT
CASSLQLATGELFF
>TRBV6-5|NA|once|TRBJ1-1
TGTGCCAGCAGACAGGGACCCCTTGAAGCTTCCTTT
CASRQGPLEASF
>TRBV12-3/TRBV12-4|TRBD1|NA|TRBJ2-7
TGTGCCAGCAGAACAACCGGGACAGGGAACCACGAGCAGTACTTC
CASRTTGTGNHEQYF